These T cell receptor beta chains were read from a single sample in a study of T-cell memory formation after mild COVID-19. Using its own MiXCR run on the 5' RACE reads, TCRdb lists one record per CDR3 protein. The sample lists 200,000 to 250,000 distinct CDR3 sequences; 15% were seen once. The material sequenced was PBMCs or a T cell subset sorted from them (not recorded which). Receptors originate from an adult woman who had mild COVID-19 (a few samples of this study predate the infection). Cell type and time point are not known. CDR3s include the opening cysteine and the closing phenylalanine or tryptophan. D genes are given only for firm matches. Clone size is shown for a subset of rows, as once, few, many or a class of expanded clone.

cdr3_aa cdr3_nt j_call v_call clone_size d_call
CASSSPERPYGYTF TGTGCCAGCTCCTCACCAGAAAGACCGTATGGCTACACCTTC TRBJ1-2 TRBV18 NA NA
CASSPRTSGNEQFF TGTGCCAGCAGCCCCCGGACTAGCGGCAATGAGCAGTTCTTC TRBJ2-1 TRBV11-2 NA TRBD2
CASSTGVANTEAFF TGTGCCAGCAGTACAGGGGTGGCGAACACTGAAGCTTTCTTT TRBJ1-1 TRBV7-6 few TRBD1
CSAGQDVNTEAFF TGCAGCGCGGGACAGGACGTCAACACTGAAGCTTTCTTT TRBJ1-1 TRBV29-1 NA TRBD1
CASSHRGPLNTEAFF TGTGCCAGCAGCCACAGGGGTCCCCTGAACACTGAAGCTTTCTTT TRBJ1-1 TRBV3-1 NA NA
CASSFLTQEQFF TGTGCCAGCAGCTTCTTAACGCAAGAGCAGTTCTTC TRBJ2-1 TRBV7-3 NA NA
CASSYPDATEAFF TGTGCCAGCAGTTACCCTGATGCGACTGAAGCTTTCTTT TRBJ1-1 TRBV6-5 many NA
CASSYSGQGGEKLFF TGTGCCAGCAGTTACTCCGGACAGGGCGGTGAAAAACTGTTTTTT TRBJ1-4 TRBV6-5 NA TRBD1
CASSPDGQGRETQYF TGTGCCAGCAGCCCAGACGGGCAGGGACGAGAGACCCAGTACTTC TRBJ2-5 TRBV9 many NA
CASSFRGGTDTQYF TGTGCCAGCAGTTTCAGGGGTGGGACAGATACGCAGTATTTT TRBJ2-3 TRBV12-3/TRBV12-4 NA NA
CASSIDAVYNEQFF TGTGCCAGTAGTATAGACGCTGTTTACAATGAGCAGTTCTTC TRBJ2-1 TRBV19 NA NA
CASSWDSGNTEAFF TGCGCCAGCAGCTGGGACTCAGGGAATACTGAAGCTTTCTTT TRBJ1-1 TRBV5-1 once NA
CASSVAPGPQETQYF TGTGCCAGCAGCGTAGCGCCAGGGCCACAAGAGACCCAGTACTTC TRBJ2-5 TRBV9 few NA
CASSQDTASGRAYEQYF TGTGCCAGCAGCCAAGATACCGCTAGCGGGAGGGCTTACGAGCAGTACTTC TRBJ2-7 TRBV4-2 NA TRBD2
CASSEQGFTGELFF TGTGCCAGTAGTGAACAGGGTTTCACCGGGGAGCTGTTTTTT TRBJ2-2 TRBV19 few NA
CSGRIRDRAFHPYGYTF TGCAGTGGCCGTATCCGGGACAGAGCTTTCCACCCCTATGGCTACACCTTC TRBJ1-2 TRBV20-1 NA TRBD1
CSVADRKNTEAFF TGCAGCGTGGCGGACAGAAAGAACACTGAAGCTTTCTTT TRBJ1-1 TRBV29-1 NA NA
CASSRTGQYGYTF TGTGCCAGCAGCCGCACTGGACAGTATGGCTACACCTTC TRBJ1-2 TRBV6-5 few NA
CAWSVSGTGELFF TGTGCCTGGAGTGTCTCTGGGACCGGGGAGCTGTTTTTT TRBJ2-2 TRBV30 NA NA
CASSAGQEMNTGELFF TGTGCCAGCAGTGCTGGACAGGAGATGAACACCGGGGAGCTGTTTTTT TRBJ2-2 TRBV6-6 few TRBD1
CASSLVPRGGTDTQYF TGTGCCAGCAGCTTAGTTCCCCGCGGCGGCACAGATACGCAGTATTTT TRBJ2-3 TRBV7-2 NA NA
CASSIRGGQGASYEQYF TGTGCCAGCAGCATTAGAGGGGGACAGGGGGCCTCCTACGAGCAGTACTTC TRBJ2-7 TRBV12-3/TRBV12-4 NA TRBD1
CAISGTGGQPQHF TGTGCCATCAGTGGGACAGGGGGGCAGCCCCAGCATTTT TRBJ1-5 TRBV10-3 few TRBD1
CASSQDLAGDRNNEQFF TGTGCCAGCAGCCAAGATCTTGCCGGGGATCGAAACAATGAGCAGTTCTTC TRBJ2-1 TRBV4-2 many NA
CASSQEGLAGYNEQFF TGCGCCAGCAGCCAAGAGGGGCTAGCGGGGTACAATGAGCAGTTCTTC TRBJ2-1 TRBV4-3 few TRBD2
CSARDLGGQGHQETQYF TGCAGTGCTAGAGACCTCGGGGGACAGGGACACCAAGAGACCCAGTACTTC TRBJ2-5 TRBV20-1 NA TRBD1
CASSLIGLKNNEQFF TGTGCCAGCAGCCTGATCGGATTAAAGAACAATGAGCAGTTCTTC TRBJ2-1 TRBV7-3 NA NA
CSASPWRGLNEQYF TGCAGTGCTAGCCCTTGGAGGGGTTTAAACGAGCAGTACTTC TRBJ2-7 TRBV20-1 NA NA